A selection of T cell receptor beta chains follows, all from one sample in a study of CD8+CD57+ T cells in acquired aplastic anemia. MiXCR, run by TCRdb on the reads, gives a single entry per CDR3 protein. The sample has 120,000 or so distinct CDR3 sequences, 45% to 60% seen once. Sample: sorted CD4+, CD8+, or CD8+CD57+ T cells (not recorded which) from PBMCs. The source of these receptors is a human donor with aplastic anemia. Both conserved end residues are part of each CDR3. A D gene is named only where the DNA matches it firmly. Expanded clones get a size class; other rows say once, few or many, or leave the size out.

>-|-|TRBV10-2|TRBJ1-1|12
TGCGCCAGCATGAGAAGGGAGGGTGAAGCTTTCTTT
CASMRREGEAFF
>-|-|TRBV12-3/TRBV12-4|TRBJ2-2|15
TGTGCGATCTTTAGGGTTGGCCCGACATTGGGGGAGCTGTTTTTT
CAIFRVGPTLGELFF
>-|-|TRBV19|TRBJ2-4|16
TGTGCCAGTAGTATAGATCCTGGGGGGGCCAAAAACATTCAGTACTTC
CASSIDPGGAKNIQYF
>-|-|TRBV7-9|TRBJ1-1|15
TGTGCCAGCACTCCCTGGGGGGGCAGAGACTACGAAGCTTTCTTT
CASTPWGGRDYEAFF
>-|-|TRBV20-1|TRBJ2-1|15
TGCAGTGCTAGAGACTGGGCGGGGGCGTACAATGAGCAGTTCTTC
CSARDWAGAYNEQFF
>few|TRBD1|TRBV10-1|TRBJ2-5|16
TGCGCCAGCAGGGAGCTTCGACAGGGGCAAGAAGAGACCCAGTACTTC
CASRELRQGQEETQYF
>once|TRBD1|TRBV2|TRBJ1-1|15
TGTGCCAGCAGTGATATAGGGGGCGCGGACACTGAAGCTTTCTTT
CASSDIGGADTEAFF
>-|-|TRBV10-2|TRBJ1-1|12
TGCGCCAGCAGTGACCCGAGCACTGAAGCTTTCTTT
CASSDPSTEAFF
>-|TRBD1|TRBV20-1|TRBJ2-3|14
TGCAGTGCGGAGACAGGGGTGGGCACAGATACGCAGTATTTT
CSAETGVGTDTQYF
>few|-|TRBV20-1|TRBJ2-7|13
TGCAGTGCGTACGTGGCCCCCTCCTACGAGCAGTACTTC
CSAYVAPSYEQYF
>-|-|TRBV20-1|TRBJ1-1|12
TGCAGTGCTAGAGCCGTGGGACAACAAGCTTTCTTT
CSARAVGQQAFF
>-|-|TRBV2|TRBJ1-2|11
TGTGCCAGCAGGCTCAATCCCGGCTACACCTTC
CASRLNPGYTF
>-|TRBD2|TRBV20-1|TRBJ2-1|13
TGCAGTGCGAGACTAGCGGGATACAATGAGCAGTTCTTC
CSARLAGYNEQFF
>-|TRBD1|TRBV11-1|TRBJ1-1|18
TGTGCCAGCAGCTTAGAGGTTTGGACAGGCAGCGGGAACACTGAAGCTTTCTTT
CASSLEVWTGSGNTEAFF
>-|-|TRBV5-1|TRBJ2-7|13
TGCGCCAGCAGTTCAACAGGGTCCCACGAGCAGTACTTC
CASSSTGSHEQYF
>-|-|TRBV19|TRBJ1-1|14
TGTGCCAGTAGTATAGTCAAGATGAACACTGAAGCTTTCTTT
CASSIVKMNTEAFF
>-|-|TRBV20-1|TRBJ1-6|14
TGCAGTGCGTCGTCCGGCGGGAGGGTTTCACCCCTCCACTTT
CSASSGGRVSPLHF
>few|TRBD1|TRBV7-2|TRBJ1-2|15
TGTGCCAGCAGCTTAAATACAGGGACAGGGTATGGCTACACCTTC
CASSLNTGTGYGYTF
>many|-|TRBV4-3|TRBJ2-7|14
TGCGCCAGCAGCCAAGAAGGGTACTTCTACGAGCAGTACTTC
CASSQEGYFYEQYF
>-|TRBD1|TRBV7-2|TRBJ1-5|14
TGTGCCAGCTCGGGACAGGGGAGTGGACAGCCCCAGCATTTT
CASSGQGSGQPQHF
>-|-|TRBV6-4|TRBJ1-1|15
TGTGCCAGCAGTGACGGAGGGAGGATGAACACTGAAGCTTTCTTT
CASSDGGRMNTEAFF
>-|-|TRBV10-3|TRBJ1-2|15
TGTGCCATCTTTGTGTCAGCGGGGGTGGACTATGGCTACACCTTC
CAIFVSAGVDYGYTF
>few|TRBD1|TRBV24-1|TRBJ1-5|15
TGTGCCACCAGGAACCACAGGGGTGGCCGTCAGCCCCAGCATTTT
CATRNHRGGRQPQHF
>-|-|TRBV2|TRBJ2-5|12
TGTGCCAGCGGCTCGGGACTTAACACCCAGTACTTC
CASGSGLNTQYF
>many|TRBD1|TRBV27|TRBJ2-7|13
TGTGCCAGCAGTTTGGACAGGGGCTACGAGCAGTACTTC
CASSLDRGYEQYF
>many|-|TRBV7-6|TRBJ2-1|16
TGTGCCAGCACCCACGACGGGACTCGGGGCTACAATGAGCAGTTCTTC
CASTHDGTRGYNEQFF
>-|-|TRBV2|TRBJ2-2|13
TGTGCCAGCAGGGTCCTTGACACCGGGGAGCTGTTTTTT
CASRVLDTGELFF
>-|-|TRBV20-1|TRBJ2-7|11
TGCAGTGCTGTGGACAGCTACAAGCAGTACTTC
CSAVDSYKQYF
>-|TRBD2|TRBV10-2|TRBJ2-2|16
TGCGCCAGCAGACAACAAGCGGGAGCGGGGACCGGGGAGCTGTTTTTT
CASRQQAGAGTGELFF
>once|TRBD1|TRBV20-1|TRBJ1-1|13
TGCAGTGCAAGGGACAGCTTGAACACTGAAGCTTTCTTT
CSARDSLNTEAFF
>-|-|TRBV15|TRBJ2-3|14
TGTGCCACCAGCAACTACAGGGTGGGACAAATGCAGTATTTT
CATSNYRVGQMQYF